This TCR beta chain was sequenced during a study of blood T cell repertoires in COVID-19. Study as a whole: Sites in the United States, Italy and Spain provided acute and convalescent COVID-19 samples.

The protocol was immunoSEQ multiplex PCR, while the TCRdb copy is restricted to in-frame clones and leaves out a portion. The sample holds about 260,000 clones; around 87% are singletons and the top ten take 2.2%. CDR1 is SNHLY, CDR2 FYNNEI, per germline. Trimming took 3 bases from V and 6 from J; bases not matched to a gene: 11. The CDR3 has 16 residues. What was sequenced was peripheral blood. This chain connects TRBV2 to TRBJ2-1; 7 bases fit TRBD2. This TCR derives from a woman in her forties or fifties who had recovered from COVID-19. CDR3 sequence: CASSDGSAGVFNEQFF. The CDR3 DNA reads as TGTGCCAGCAGTGATGGGTCTGCGGGAGTGTTCAATGAGCAGTTCTTC.